The rows below give T cell receptor beta chains drawn from one sample of a study of T cell responses to AZD1222 COVID-19 vaccine. Produced via immunoSEQ multiplex PCR; TCRdb's table is partial and in-frame only. Of approximately 50,000 clones listed, 75% to 90% were seen once; the top ten hold less than 9%. This sample comprised peripheral blood, obtained 28 days after the second AZD1222 dose. Receptors were obtained from an adult who received the AZD1222 COVID-19 vaccine. The CDR3 runs from the conserved cysteine through the conserved F or W. Fields, in order: V gene, clone size, D gene, J gene, CDR3 protein, CDR3 DNA. A D gene is named only where the DNA matches it firmly. Not all rows give a size; the values are once, few, many and, for expanded clones, a class.

TRBV6-6	.	TRBD2	TRBJ2-1	CASRSERGGPNNEQFF	TGTGCCAGCAGATCGGAACGGGGGGGCCCCAACAATGAGCAGTTCTTC
TRBV28	.	.	TRBJ2-3	CASRGRFSTDTQYF	TGTGCCAGCAGAGGGCGTTTCAGCACAGATACGCAGTATTTT
TRBV28	.	.	TRBJ1-2	CASRSGSVSYTF	TGTGCCAGCAGATCGGGATCCGTCTCCTACACCTTC
TRBV28	.	.	TRBJ1-2	CASSSPGAGEDYGYTF	TGTGCCAGCAGTTCCCCGGGAGCAGGGGAGGACTATGGCTACACCTTC
TRBV5-8	.	TRBD2	TRBJ2-3	CASSPGLAGRDTQYF	TGTGCCAGCAGCCCGGGACTAGCGGGGCGCGATACGCAGTATTTT
TRBV5-1	.	TRBD1	TRBJ1-2	CASSLGQGEGYTF	TGCGCCAGCAGCTTGGGCCAGGGGGAAGGCTACACCTTC
TRBV7-9	.	TRBD2	TRBJ2-5	CASSLAGGETQYF	TGTGCCAGCAGTCTAGCGGGAGGGGAGACCCAGTACTTC
TRBV6-1	.	.	TRBJ1-2	CASSEVKAWGYTF	TGTGCCAGCAGTGAAGTAAAAGCCTGGGGCTACACCTTC
TRBV28	.	.	TRBJ1-5	CASSQQTQPQHF	TGTGCCAGCAGTCAACAAACTCAGCCCCAGCATTTT
TRBV28	.	TRBD1	TRBJ1-3	CASSSSGQGNTIYF	TGTGCCAGCAGTTCCTCGGGACAGGGAAACACCATATATTTT
TRBV4-2	.	TRBD1	TRBJ1-3	CASSQDEGALGNTIYF	TGTGCCAGCAGCCAAGATGAGGGGGCGCTTGGAAACACCATATATTTT
TRBV11-2	.	.	TRBJ2-5	CASSFRPRGIETQYF	TGTGCCAGCAGCTTCAGGCCCCGGGGAATTGAGACCCAGTACTTC
TRBV3-1/TRBV3-2	.	TRBD2	TRBJ2-3	CASSQVSGTDTQYF	TGTGCCAGCAGCCAGGTTAGCGGGACAGATACGCAGTATTTT
TRBV28	.	.	TRBJ1-3	CASSADRSPGNTIYF	TGTGCCAGCAGTGCAGACCGAAGCCCTGGAAACACCATATATTTT
TRBV6-6	.	TRBD1	TRBJ1-2	CATLGTVERGYTF	TGTGCCACCCTGGGGACAGTGGAGAGGGGCTACACCTTC
TRBV5-8	.	.	TRBJ1-4	CASSQPATTNEKLFF	TGTGCCAGCAGCCAACCAGCCACAACTAATGAAAAACTGTTTTTT
TRBV19	.	TRBD1	TRBJ1-1	CASSRQTGGFTEAFF	TGTGCCAGTAGTAGACAGACAGGGGGCTTCACTGAAGCTTTCTTT
TRBV2	.	TRBD1	TRBJ1-4	CASILGTGGEKLFF	TGTGCCAGCATCCTCGGGACAGGGGGCGAAAAACTGTTTTTT
TRBV5-5	.	.	TRBJ1-5	CASSRSMVQDQPQHF	TGTGCCAGCAGCCGTTCAATGGTCCAGGATCAGCCCCAGCATTTT
TRBV10-3	.	.	TRBJ2-3	CATSGSTDTQYF	TGTGCCACTTCCGGGAGCACAGATACGCAGTATTTT
TRBV19	.	.	TRBJ2-1	CASSIVPRNEQFF	TGTGCCAGTAGTATAGTCCCTAGAAATGAGCAGTTCTTC
TRBV18	.	.	TRBJ1-1	CASSPRLAEAFF	TGTGCCAGCTCACCACGGTTAGCTGAAGCTTTCTTT
TRBV7-2	.	.	TRBJ2-7	CASSFAAAYEQYF	TGTGCCAGCAGCTTCGCAGCGGCCTACGAGCAGTACTTC
TRBV7-2	.	.	TRBJ2-5	CASSLTFTAGTETQYF	TGTGCCAGCAGCTTAACCTTTACGGCAGGAACGGAGACCCAGTACTTC
TRBV19	.	.	TRBJ2-2	CASSMGRMITGELFF	TGTGCCAGTAGTATGGGCCGAATGATCACCGGGGAGCTGTTTTTT
TRBV2	.	TRBD1	TRBJ2-7	CASRFDRVVEQYF	TGTGCCAGCAGATTTGACAGGGTGGTAGAGCAGTACTTC
TRBV28	.	TRBD2	TRBJ2-2	CASSLYPPGEGTGELFF	TGTGCCAGCAGTTTATACCCCCCGGGGGAGGGGACCGGGGAGCTGTTTTTT
TRBV15	once	TRBD1	TRBJ1-1	CATSRDRENTEAFF	TGTGCCACCAGCAGGGACAGGGAGAACACTGAAGCTTTCTTT
TRBV7-8	.	TRBD1	TRBJ2-3	CASSFWGQGPDTQYF	TGTGCCAGCAGCTTTTGGGGACAGGGTCCAGATACGCAGTATTTT
TRBV12-3/TRBV12-4	.	.	TRBJ1-2	CASTFGAYGYTF	.
TRBV2	.	TRBD2	TRBJ2-1	CASRGVAGGRNEQFF	TGTGCCAGCAGAGGTGTAGCGGGAGGGCGGAATGAGCAGTTCTTC
TRBV28	.	.	TRBJ2-3	CASSLFASSTDTQYF	TGTGCCAGCAGTTTATTTGCCTCTAGCACAGATACGCAGTATTTT
TRBV19	.	.	TRBJ2-2	CASSRQGYTGELFF	TGTGCCAGTAGTCGTCAAGGTTACACCGGGGAGCTGTTTTTT
TRBV4-1	once	TRBD1	TRBJ1-3	CASSEGQGSSSGNTIYF	TGCGCCAGCAGCGAAGGACAGGGAAGTTCCTCTGGAAACACCATATATTTT
TRBV9	.	TRBD1	TRBJ1-3	CASSPGTGVGNTIYF	TGTGCCAGCAGCCCAGGGACAGGGGTTGGAAACACCATATATTTT
TRBV16	.	.	TRBJ1-5	CASSPGGDQPQHF	TGTGCCAGCAGCCCGGGAGGGGATCAGCCCCAGCATTTT
TRBV5-1	few	TRBD2	TRBJ2-3	CASSLSLAGSTDTQYF	TGCGCCAGCAGCTTGAGCCTAGCGGGATCCACAGATACGCAGTATTTT
TRBV24-1	once	.	TRBJ2-2	CATSDPMNTGELFF	TGTGCCACCAGTGACCCAATGAACACCGGGGAGCTGTTTTTT
TRBV4-3	.	.	TRBJ2-6	CASSPTGRGYSGANVLTF	TGCGCCAGCAGCCCCACCGGGCGGGGTTACTCTGGGGCCAACGTCCTGACTTTC
TRBV27	.	.	TRBJ1-4	CASSRAGANEKLFF	TGTGCCAGCAGTAGGGCGGGAGCTAATGAAAAACTGTTTTTT
TRBV28	few	TRBD2	TRBJ2-7	CASSLWGRGNTYEQYF	TGTGCCAGCAGTTTATGGGGGCGGGGGAATACCTACGAGCAGTACTTC
TRBV5-1	.	.	TRBJ2-6	CASSSGTGANVLTF	TGCGCCAGCAGCTCAGGAACTGGGGCCAACGTCCTGACTTTC
TRBV30	.	.	TRBJ1-1	CAWREQRGAFF	TGTGCCTGGAGAGAACAACGGGGAGCTTTCTTT